This T cell receptor beta chain was documented in a study of early T cells in non-severe SARS-CoV-2 infection. This clonotype showed up many times. TCRdb analysed the 5' RACE reads with MiXCR anew, one entry per CDR3 protein. Of more than 40,000 distinct CDR3 sequences in the sample, 4% were seen once. Germline lookup yields CDR1 SEHNR and CDR2 FQNEAQ (reference sequence). The CDR3 has 14 residues. After removal of 5 bases from V and 10 bases from J, the junction contained 8 bases not matched to a gene. The sequence came from an adult who was a healthcare worker with PCR-confirmed SARS-CoV-2 infection or an uninfected control (not recorded which). The V gene is TRBV7-9, the J gene TRBJ1-6; 7 nucleotides match TRBD1. Sequencing was performed on whole blood. As DNA, the CDR3 is TGTGCCAGCAGCGATACAGGGGTGCGATCACCCCTCCACTTT. As protein: CASSDTGVRSPLHF.